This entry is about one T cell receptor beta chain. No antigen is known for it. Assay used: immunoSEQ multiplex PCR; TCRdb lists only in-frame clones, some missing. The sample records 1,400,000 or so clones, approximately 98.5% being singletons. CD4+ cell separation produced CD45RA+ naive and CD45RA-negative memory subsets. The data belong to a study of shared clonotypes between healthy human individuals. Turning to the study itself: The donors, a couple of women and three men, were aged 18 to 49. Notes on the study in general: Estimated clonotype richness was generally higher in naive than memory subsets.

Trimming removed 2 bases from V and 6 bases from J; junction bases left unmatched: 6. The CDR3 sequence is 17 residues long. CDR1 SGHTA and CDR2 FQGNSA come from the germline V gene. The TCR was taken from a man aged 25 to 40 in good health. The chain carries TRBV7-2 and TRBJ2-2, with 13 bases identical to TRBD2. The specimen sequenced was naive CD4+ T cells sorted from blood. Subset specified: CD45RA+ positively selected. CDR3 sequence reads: CASSLPRTSGSAGELFF. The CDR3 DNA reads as TGTGCCAGCAGCTTACCCAGGACTAGCGGGAGTGCCGGGGAGCTGTTTTTT. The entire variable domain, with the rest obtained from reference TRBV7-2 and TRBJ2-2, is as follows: GAGVSQSPSNKVTEKGKDVELRCDPISGHTALYWYRQSLGQGLEFLIYFQGNSAPDKSGLPSDRFSAERTGGSVSTLTIQRTQQEDSAVYLCASSLPRTSGSAGELFFGEGSRLTVL.